This T cell receptor (beta chain) was retrieved from a study of T-cell reconstitution after alpha-beta-depleted transplantation in children. A library of TCRbeta sequences, prepared with unique molecular identifiers, was generated. TCRdb re-derived calls from the PCR reads in MiXCR, one entry per CDR3 protein. The sample lists a few hundred thousand distinct CDR3 sequences; roughly a quarter were seen once. This clonotype was seen more than once but under ten times. CDR1 and CDR2 from the germline V gene are MDHEN and SYDVKM. V was clipped by 4 bases and J by 5 bases, with 14 bases between them. This CDR3 contains 14 residues.

This specimen consisted of PBMCs, mostly from graft donor cells, obtained 360 days after TCRalphabeta/CD19-depleted stem cell transplant. J is TRBJ2-5 and V is TRBV28; D remains ambiguous. The clonotype was recovered from a female patient aged 2-9 years who had a stem cell transplant for congenital amegakaryocytic thrombocytopenia, so the T cells may come from the graft donor. Here the CDR3 reads CASSSVGPRETQYF. CDR3 DNA sequence: TGTGCCAGCAGTTCGGTTGGGCCCCGCGAGACCCAGTACTTC.